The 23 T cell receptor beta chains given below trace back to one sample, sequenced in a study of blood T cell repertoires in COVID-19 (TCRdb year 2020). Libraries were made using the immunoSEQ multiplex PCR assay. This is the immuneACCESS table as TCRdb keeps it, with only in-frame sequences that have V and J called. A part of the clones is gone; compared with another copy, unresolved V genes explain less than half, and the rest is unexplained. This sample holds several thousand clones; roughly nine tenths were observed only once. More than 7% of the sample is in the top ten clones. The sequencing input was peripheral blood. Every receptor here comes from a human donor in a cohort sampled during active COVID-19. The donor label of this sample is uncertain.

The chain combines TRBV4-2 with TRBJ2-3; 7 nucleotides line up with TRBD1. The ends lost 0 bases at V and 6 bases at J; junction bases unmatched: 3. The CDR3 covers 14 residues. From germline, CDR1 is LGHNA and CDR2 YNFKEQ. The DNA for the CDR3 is TGTGCCAGCAGCCAAGATAGCAGGGGGGATACGCAGTATTTT. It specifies CASSQDSRGDTQYF.

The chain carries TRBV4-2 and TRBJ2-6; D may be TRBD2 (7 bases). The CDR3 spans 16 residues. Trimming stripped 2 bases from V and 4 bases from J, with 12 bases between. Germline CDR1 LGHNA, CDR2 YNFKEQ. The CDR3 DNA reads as TGTGCCAGCAGCCAAAGGGGGGGCGCCGGGGCCAACGTCCTGACTTTC. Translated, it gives CASSQRGGAGANVLTF.

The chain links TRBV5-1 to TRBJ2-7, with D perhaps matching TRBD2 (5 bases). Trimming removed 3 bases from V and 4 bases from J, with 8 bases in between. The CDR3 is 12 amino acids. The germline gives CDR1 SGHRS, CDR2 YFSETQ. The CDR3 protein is CASSSEGYEQYF. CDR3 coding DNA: TGCGCCAGCAGCTCCGAGGGTTACGAGCAGTACTTC. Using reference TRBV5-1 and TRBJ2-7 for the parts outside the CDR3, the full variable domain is KAGVTQTPRYLIKTRGQQVTLSCSPISGHRSVSWYQQTPGQGLQFLFEYFSETQRNKGNFPGRFSGRQFSNSRSEMNVSTLELGDSALYLCASSSEGYEQYFGPGTRLTVT.

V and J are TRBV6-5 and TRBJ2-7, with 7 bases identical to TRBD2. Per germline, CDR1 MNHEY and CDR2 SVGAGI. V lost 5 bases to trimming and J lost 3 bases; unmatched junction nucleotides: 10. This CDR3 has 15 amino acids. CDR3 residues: CASSMRGIEVYEQYF. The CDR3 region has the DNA TGTGCCAGCAGTATGCGGGGGATCGAGGTCTACGAGCAGTACTTC.

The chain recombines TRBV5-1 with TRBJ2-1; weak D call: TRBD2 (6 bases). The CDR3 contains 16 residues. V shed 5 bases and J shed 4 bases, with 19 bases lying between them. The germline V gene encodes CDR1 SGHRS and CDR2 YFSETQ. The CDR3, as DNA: TGCGCCAGCAGACTCGGAGGGCAGGTTTATTACAATGAGCAGTTCTTC. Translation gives CASRLGGQVYYNEQFF.

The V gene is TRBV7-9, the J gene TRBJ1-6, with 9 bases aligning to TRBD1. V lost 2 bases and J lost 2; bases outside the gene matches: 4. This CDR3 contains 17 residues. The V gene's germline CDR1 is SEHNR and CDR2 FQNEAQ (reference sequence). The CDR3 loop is CASSLYDRGAYNSPLHF. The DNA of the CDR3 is TGTGCCAGCAGCTTATACGACAGGGGGGCCTATAATTCACCCCTCCACTTT.

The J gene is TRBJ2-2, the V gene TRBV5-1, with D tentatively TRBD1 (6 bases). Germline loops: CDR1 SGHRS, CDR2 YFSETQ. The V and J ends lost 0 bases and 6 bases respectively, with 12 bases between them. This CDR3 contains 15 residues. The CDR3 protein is CASSLVGRGAGELFF. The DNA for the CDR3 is TGCGCCAGCAGCTTGGTTGGCAGGGGCGCCGGGGAGCTGTTTTTT.

The CDR3 spells CASSWIGEGTEAFF. The CDR3 DNA reads TGCGCCAGCAGCTGGATAGGGGAGGGGACTGAAGCTTTCTTT. V is TRBV5-1 and J is TRBJ1-1; a weak D match, TRBD1 (5 bases). The CDR3 loop spans 14 amino acids. V shed 3 bases and J shed 5 bases, with 14 bases lying between them. Germline V gene data show CDR1 as SGHRS and CDR2 as YFSETQ.

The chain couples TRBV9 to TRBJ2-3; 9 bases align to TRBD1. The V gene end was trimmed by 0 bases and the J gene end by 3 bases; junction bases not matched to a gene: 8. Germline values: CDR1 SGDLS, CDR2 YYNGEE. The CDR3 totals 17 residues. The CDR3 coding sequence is TGTGCCAGCAGCGTAGGGACAGGGGAGATGTGGACAGATACGCAGTATTTT. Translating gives CASSVGTGEMWTDTQYF.

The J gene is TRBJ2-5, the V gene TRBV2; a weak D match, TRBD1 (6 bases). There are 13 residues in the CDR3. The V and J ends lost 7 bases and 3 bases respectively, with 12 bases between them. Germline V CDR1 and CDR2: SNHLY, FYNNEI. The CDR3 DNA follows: TGTGCCAGCAAACACAGGGCTGAAGAGACCCAGTACTTC. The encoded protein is CASKHRAEETQYF. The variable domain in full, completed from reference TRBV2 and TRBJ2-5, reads EPEVTQTPSHQVTQMGQEVILRCVPISNHLYFYWYRQILGQKVEFLVSFYNNEISEKSEIFDDQFSVERPDGSNFTLKIRSTKLEDSAMYFCASKHRAEETQYFGPGTRLLVL.

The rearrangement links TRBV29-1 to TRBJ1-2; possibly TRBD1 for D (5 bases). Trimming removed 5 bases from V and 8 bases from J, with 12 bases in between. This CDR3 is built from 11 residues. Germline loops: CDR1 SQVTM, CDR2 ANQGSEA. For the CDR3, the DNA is TGCAGCGTTCCACGGGGGAACGGCTACACCTTC. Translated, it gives CSVPRGNGYTF.

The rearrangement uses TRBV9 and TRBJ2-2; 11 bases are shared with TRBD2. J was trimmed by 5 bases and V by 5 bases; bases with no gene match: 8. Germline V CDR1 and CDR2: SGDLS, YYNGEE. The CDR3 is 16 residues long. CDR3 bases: TGTGCCAGCAGTCCAACTAGCGGGAGAGAGACCGGGGAGCTGTTTTTT. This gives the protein CASSPTSGRETGELFF.

The CDR3 reads CASSPHSGRWYEQYF. DNA for the CDR3: TGTGCCAGCAGTCCCCACAGCGGGAGGTGGTACGAGCAGTACTTC. The chain combines TRBV27 with TRBJ2-7, with TRBD2 matching 9 bases. Trimming cost V 5 bases and J 4 bases; bases outside gene matches: 9. Germline V CDR1 and CDR2: MNHEY, SMNVEV (reference sequence). This CDR3 has 15 residues.

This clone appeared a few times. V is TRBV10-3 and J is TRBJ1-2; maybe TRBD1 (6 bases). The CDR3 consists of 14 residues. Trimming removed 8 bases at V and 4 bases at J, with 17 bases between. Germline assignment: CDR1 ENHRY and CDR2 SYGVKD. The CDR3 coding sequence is TGTGCCATCGGGCAGGGGTCAGCTTTCTATGGCTACACCTTC. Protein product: CAIGQGSAFYGYTF.

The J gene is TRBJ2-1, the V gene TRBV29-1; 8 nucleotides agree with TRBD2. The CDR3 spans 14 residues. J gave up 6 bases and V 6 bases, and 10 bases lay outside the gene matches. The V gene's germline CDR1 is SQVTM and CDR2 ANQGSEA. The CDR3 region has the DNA TGCAGCGTCCCCGGACTAGCTGGGGTCAATGAGCAGTTCTTC. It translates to CSVPGLAGVNEQFF.

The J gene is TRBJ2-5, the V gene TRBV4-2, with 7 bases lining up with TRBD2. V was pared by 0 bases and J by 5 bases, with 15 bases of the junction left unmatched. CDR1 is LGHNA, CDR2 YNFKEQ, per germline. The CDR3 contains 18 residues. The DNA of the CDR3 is TGTGCCAGCAGCCAAGATAGGATTGGCGGGAGAGGAGGGGAGACCCAGTACTTC. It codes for CASSQDRIGGRGGETQYF.

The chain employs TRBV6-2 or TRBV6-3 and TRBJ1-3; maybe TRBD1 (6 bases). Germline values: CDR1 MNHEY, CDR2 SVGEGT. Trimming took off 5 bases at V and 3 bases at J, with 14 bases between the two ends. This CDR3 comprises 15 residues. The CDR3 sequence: CASSDTGTSGNTIYF. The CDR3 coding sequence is TGTGCCAGCAGTGACACGGGGACAAGTGGAAACACCATATATTTT.

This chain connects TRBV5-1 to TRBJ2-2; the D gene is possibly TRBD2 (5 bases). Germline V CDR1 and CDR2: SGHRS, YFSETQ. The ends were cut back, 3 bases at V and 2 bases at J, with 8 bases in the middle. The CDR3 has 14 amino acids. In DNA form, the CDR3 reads TGCGCCAGCAGCTCGAGGGTTAACACCGGGGAGCTGTTTTTT. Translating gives CASSSRVNTGELFF. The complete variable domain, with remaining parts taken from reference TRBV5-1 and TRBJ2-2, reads KAGVTQTPRYLIKTRGQQVTLSCSPISGHRSVSWYQQTPGQGLQFLFEYFSETQRNKGNFPGRFSGRQFSNSRSEMNVSTLELGDSALYLCASSSRVNTGELFFGEGSRLTVL.

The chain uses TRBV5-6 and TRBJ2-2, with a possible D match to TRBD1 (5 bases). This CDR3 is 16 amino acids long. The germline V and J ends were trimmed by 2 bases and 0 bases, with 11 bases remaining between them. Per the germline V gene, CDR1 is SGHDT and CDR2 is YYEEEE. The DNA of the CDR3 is TGTGCCAGCAGCTTCGGTGTGACAGCGAACACCGGGGAGCTGTTTTTT. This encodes CASSFGVTANTGELFF.

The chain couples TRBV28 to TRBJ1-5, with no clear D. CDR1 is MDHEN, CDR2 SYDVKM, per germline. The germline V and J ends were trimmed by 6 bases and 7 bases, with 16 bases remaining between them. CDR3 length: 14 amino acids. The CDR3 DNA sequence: TGTGCCAGCAGCCCTCCCGCCCGAGGGCAGCCCCAGCATTTT. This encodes CASSPPARGQPQHF.

The CDR3 nucleotides read TGTGCCAGCAGTAGCGGGGCCTCCTACGAGCAGTACTTC. Translated: CASSSGASYEQYF. The chain carries TRBV2 and TRBJ2-7, with 7 bases fitting TRBD2. With 5 bases clipped from V and 0 bases from J, the junction kept 1 base outside the gene matches. The CDR3 loop spans 13 amino acids. Germline CDR1 SNHLY, CDR2 FYNNEI. The full variable domain, in which reference TRBV2 and TRBJ2-7 provide the parts outside the CDR3, is EPEVTQTPSHQVTQMGQEVILRCVPISNHLYFYWYRQILGQKVEFLVSFYNNEISEKSEIFDDQFSVERPDGSNFTLKIRSTKLEDSAMYFCASSSGASYEQYFGPGTRLTVT.

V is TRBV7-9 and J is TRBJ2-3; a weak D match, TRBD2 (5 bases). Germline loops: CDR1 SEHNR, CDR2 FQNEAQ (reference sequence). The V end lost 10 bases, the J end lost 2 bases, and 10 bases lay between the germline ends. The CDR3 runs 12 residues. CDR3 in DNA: TGTGCCACGAGAGGGCTCACAGATACGCAGTATTTT. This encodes CATRGLTDTQYF.

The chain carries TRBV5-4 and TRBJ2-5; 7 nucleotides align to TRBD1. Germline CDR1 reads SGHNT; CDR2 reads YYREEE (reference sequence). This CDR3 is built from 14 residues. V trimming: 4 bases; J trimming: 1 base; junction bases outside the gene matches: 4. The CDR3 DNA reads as TGTGCCAGCAGCGACAGGGCCACCCAAGAGACCCAGTACTTC. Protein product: CASSDRATQETQYF. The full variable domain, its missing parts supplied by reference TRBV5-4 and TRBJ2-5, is ETGVTQSPTHLIKTRGQQVTLRCSSQSGHNTVSWYQQALGQGPQFIFQYYREEENGRGNFPPRFSGLQFPNYSSELNVNALELDDSALYLCASSDRATQETQYFGPGTRLLVL.